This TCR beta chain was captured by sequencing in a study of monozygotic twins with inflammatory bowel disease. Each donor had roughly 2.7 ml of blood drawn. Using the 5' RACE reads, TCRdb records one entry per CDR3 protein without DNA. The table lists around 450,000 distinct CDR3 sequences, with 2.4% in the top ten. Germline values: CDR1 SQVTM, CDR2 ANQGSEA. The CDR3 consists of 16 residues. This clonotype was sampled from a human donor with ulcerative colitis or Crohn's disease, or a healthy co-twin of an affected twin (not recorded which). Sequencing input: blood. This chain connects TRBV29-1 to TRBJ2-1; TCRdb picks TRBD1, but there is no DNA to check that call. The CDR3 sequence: CSVDAVQGWTFNEQFF.